The clone carrying this TCR beta chain was detected many times. Its matching antigen is unknown. The data stem from a study of T-cell reconstitution after alpha-beta-depleted transplantation in children. Study observations and caveats: Among T cells one year after transplant, newly produced cells accounted for most counts and diversity. Surviving recipient T cells and intrathymic progenitors accounted for some patients' high TCRbeta diversity at day 60. The study reportedly traced alpha-beta T cells about two months after transplant to several hundred expanded graft clones.

From germline, CDR1 is SGDLS and CDR2 YYNGEE. Trimming removed 3 bases from V and 6 bases from J, with 18 bases in between. The length of the CDR3 is 15 residues. Unique molecular identifiers tagged the TCRbeta library. Each CDR3 protein gets one entry after TCRdb re-called the PCR reads with MiXCR. The sample yields about 260,000 distinct CDR3 sequences, less than 9% seen once. The J gene is TRBJ1-2, the V gene TRBV9; a weak D match, TRBD1 (6 bases). This receptor was obtained from a male patient younger than 18 who had a stem cell transplant for acute lymphoblastic leukemia, so the T cells may come from the graft donor. This specimen was PBMCs, mostly from graft donor cells, taken 180 days after TCRalphabeta/CD19-depleted stem cell transplant. The CDR3 region is CASSAPRGAYHGYTF. CDR3 sequence (DNA): TGTGCCAGCAGCGCCCCACGGGGGGCGTACCATGGCTACACCTTC. The full variable domain, in which reference TRBV9 and TRBJ1-2 provide the parts outside the CDR3, is DSGVTQTPKHLITATGQRVTLRCSPRSGDLSVYWYQQSLDQGLQFLIQYYNGEERAKGNILERFSAQQFPDLHSELNLSSLELGDSALYFCASSAPRGAYHGYTFGSGTRLTVV.